Listed here is a single TCR beta chain. No antigen is known for it. This sample was taken from a study of human T cells and chemical hapten exposure. Study details: Diagnoses of alopecia areata, totalis or universalis occurred in mostly female patients.

Study-wide results and limits: Among TCRs, those above 1 in 1000 frequency were unaffected by DPC sensitization.

Time point described: patch test 2, 6 weeks after DPC sensitization. Stated treatment: therapeutic diphenylcyclopropenone sensitization with weekly scalp DPC. Original methodology: Samples contained a median of roughly 100,000 TCRs, with a range of about 23,224 to 700,000. TCRdb recomputed calls from the RACE reads with MiXCR, one row per CDR3 protein. Here the V and J calls rest on TCRdb's processing, not on the authors' analysis. This sample has tens of thousands of distinct CDR3 sequences, with just under 10% found just once. Germline V lookup: CDR1 SNHLY, CDR2 FYNNEI. CDR3 length: 14 amino acids. The junction had 8 bases not matched to a gene; V was cut back by 6 bases and J by 7 bases.

Material: whole blood, obtained in connection with sensitization to the hapten diphenylcyclopropenone (DPC). This receptor was identified in a woman aged 50 to 65 with alopecia areata. Some clones in this sample may be carry-over from other donors' samples. This chain joins TRBV2 and TRBJ2-1; 8 bases fit TRBD2. Written as DNA, the CDR3 is TGTGCCAGCAGATCCCCAGCGGGGGTTAATGAGCAGTTCTTC. It translates to CASRSPAGVNEQFF.